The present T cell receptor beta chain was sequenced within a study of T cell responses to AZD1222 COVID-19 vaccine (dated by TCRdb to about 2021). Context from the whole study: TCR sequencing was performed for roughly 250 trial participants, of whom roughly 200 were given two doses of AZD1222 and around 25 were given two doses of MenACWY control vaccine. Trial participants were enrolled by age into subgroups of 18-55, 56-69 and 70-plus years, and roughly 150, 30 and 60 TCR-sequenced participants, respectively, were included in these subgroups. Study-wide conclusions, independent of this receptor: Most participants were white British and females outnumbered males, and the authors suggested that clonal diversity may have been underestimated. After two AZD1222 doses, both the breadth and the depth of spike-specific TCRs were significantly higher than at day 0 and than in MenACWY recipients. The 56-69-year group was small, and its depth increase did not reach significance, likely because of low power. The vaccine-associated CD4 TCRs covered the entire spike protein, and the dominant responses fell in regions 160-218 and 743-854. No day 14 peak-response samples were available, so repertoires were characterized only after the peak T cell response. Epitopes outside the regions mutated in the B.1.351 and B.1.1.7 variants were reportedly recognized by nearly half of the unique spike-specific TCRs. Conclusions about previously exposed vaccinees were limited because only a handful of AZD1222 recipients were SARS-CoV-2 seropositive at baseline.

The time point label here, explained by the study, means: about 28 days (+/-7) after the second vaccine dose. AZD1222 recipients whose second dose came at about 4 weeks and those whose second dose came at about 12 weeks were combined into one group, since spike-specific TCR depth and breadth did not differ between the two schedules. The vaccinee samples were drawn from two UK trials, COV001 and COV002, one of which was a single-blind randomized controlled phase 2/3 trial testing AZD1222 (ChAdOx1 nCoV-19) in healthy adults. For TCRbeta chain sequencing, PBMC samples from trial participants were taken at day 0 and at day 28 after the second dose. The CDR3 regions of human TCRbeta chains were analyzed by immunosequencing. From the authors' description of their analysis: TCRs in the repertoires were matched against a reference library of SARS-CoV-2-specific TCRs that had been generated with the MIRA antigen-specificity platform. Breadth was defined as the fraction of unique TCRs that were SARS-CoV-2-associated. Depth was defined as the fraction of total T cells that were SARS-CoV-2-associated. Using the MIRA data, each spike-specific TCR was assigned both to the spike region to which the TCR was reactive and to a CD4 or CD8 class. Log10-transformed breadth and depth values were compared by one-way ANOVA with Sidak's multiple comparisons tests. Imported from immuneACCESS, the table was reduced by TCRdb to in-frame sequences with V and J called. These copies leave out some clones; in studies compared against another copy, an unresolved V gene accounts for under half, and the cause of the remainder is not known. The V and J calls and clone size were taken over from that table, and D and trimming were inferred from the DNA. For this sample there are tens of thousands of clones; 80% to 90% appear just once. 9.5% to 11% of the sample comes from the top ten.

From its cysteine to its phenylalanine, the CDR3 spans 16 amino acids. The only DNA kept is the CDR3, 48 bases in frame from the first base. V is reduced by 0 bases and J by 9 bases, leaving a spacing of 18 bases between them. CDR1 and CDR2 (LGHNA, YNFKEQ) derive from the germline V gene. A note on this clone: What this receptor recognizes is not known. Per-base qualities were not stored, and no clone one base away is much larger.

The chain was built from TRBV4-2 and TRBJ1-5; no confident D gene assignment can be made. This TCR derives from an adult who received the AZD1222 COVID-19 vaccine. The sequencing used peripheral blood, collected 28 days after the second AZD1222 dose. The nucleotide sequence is TGTGCCAGCAGCCAAGACGTCGGGCGCGAAACTATGCCCCAGCATTTT. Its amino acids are CASSQDVGRETMPQHF.